These 18 T cell receptor beta chains came from one sample sequenced in a study of cytomegalovirus exposure and HLA in healthy donors. PCR employed 60 Vbeta and 13 Jbeta primers. The repertoire was sequenced with immunoSEQ multiplex PCR; TCRdb's copy has only in-frame clones and lacks some. Here the sample spans roughly 150,000 clones, roughly 80% being singletons. Sequenced: PBMCs. The receptor set was obtained from a man aged 45-65 years in good health and CMV-seropositive.

The chain is built from TRBV5-1 and TRBJ2-5; 7 bases are shared with TRBD1. CDR3 length: 14 amino acids. V shed 5 bases and J 3 bases; nucleotides not matched to a gene: 7. The germline gives CDR1 SGHRS, CDR2 YFSETQ. As DNA, the CDR3 is TGCGCCAGCAGTTTTCAGGGGGTGGAAGAGACCCAGTACTTC. Translated: CASSFQGVEETQYF.

The V call is TRBV7-3, the J call TRBJ2-3; tentatively, D is TRBD2 (6 bases). The V and J ends lost 1 base and 2 bases respectively, with 7 bases between them. Germline CDR1 SGHTA, CDR2 FQGTGA. This CDR3 is 14 amino acids long. The CDR3 is CASSLRRVTDTQYF. The CDR3 region has the DNA TGTGCCAGCAGCTTAAGGAGGGTCACAGATACGCAGTATTTT.

V is TRBV20-1 and J is TRBJ2-7; D unclear. Germline V CDR1 and CDR2: DFQATT, SNEGSKA (reference sequence). Trimming removed 4 bases at V and 5 bases at J, with 6 bases between. The CDR3 contains 10 residues. CDR3 amino acids: CSATLNEQYF. As DNA, the CDR3 is TGCAGTGCTACGTTAAACGAGCAGTACTTC.

This clone has a handful of counts. The chain recombines TRBV19 with TRBJ2-3, with TRBD2 matching over 10 bases. Germline lookup yields CDR1 LNHDA and CDR2 SQIVND (reference sequence). The trim removed 6 bases at V and 6 bases at J, leaving 6 bases unmatched. The CDR3 extends over 14 amino acids. The CDR3 nucleotides read TGTGCCAGTAGACTAGCGGGGAGGACGGATACGCAGTATTTT. This translates into CASRLAGRTDTQYF.

The rearrangement joins TRBV6-5 to TRBJ1-1, with no clear D. The V gene lost 6 bases and the J gene lost 0 bases, with 14 bases spanning the gap. The CDR3 length is 15 residues. Germline V CDR1 and CDR2: MNHEY, SVGAGI. CDR3 protein: CASRSERRVNTEAFF. The DNA for the CDR3 is TGTGCCAGCAGGTCGGAACGACGGGTGAACACTGAAGCTTTCTTT.

The gene calls are TRBV18 and TRBJ1-5; perhaps TRBD1 as D (5 bases). Between the trimmed V and J ends, which lost 8 bases and 7 bases, there was a span of 15 bases. Germline V CDR1 and CDR2: KGHSH, LQKENI. This CDR3 contains 13 residues. The chain's CDR3 is CASAQGLRQPQHF. The CDR3 DNA reads as TGTGCCAGCGCCCAGGGTCTACGGCAGCCCCAGCATTTT.

The chain combines TRBV7-2 with TRBJ2-7; 7 nucleotides line up with TRBD1. The CDR3 totals 16 residues. V dropped 1 base and J dropped 2; count of bases not matched to a gene: 8. CDR1 and CDR2 from the germline V gene are SGHTA and FQGNSA. The CDR3 loop reads CASSLGALGQTYEQYF. CDR3 DNA: TGTGCCAGCAGCTTAGGCGCCTTGGGACAGACCTACGAGCAGTACTTC.

The chain combines TRBV27 with TRBJ1-6; D is unclear. From germline, CDR1 is MNHEY and CDR2 SMNVEV (reference sequence). Trimming shortened V by 5 bases and J by 11 bases, and 13 bases separated the two germline ends. The CDR3 covers 13 residues. For the CDR3, the DNA is TGTGCCAGCAGTCCCCACAGTGGGCCACCCCTCCACTTT. Translation gives CASSPHSGPPLHF.

The chain has TRBV10-3 and TRBJ2-7; 7 bases are shared with TRBD2. The CDR3 is 16 residues long. V was pared by 8 bases and J by 2 bases, with 15 bases of the junction left unmatched. CDR1 ENHRY and CDR2 SYGVKD come from the germline V gene. The chain's CDR3 is CAISREPSGPTYEQYF. In nucleotides, the CDR3 is TGTGCCATCTCGCGGGAGCCATCAGGACCAACCTACGAGCAGTACTTC.

The chain carries TRBV7-2 and TRBJ2-5; D perhaps matches TRBD1 (6 bases). This CDR3 is 14 amino acids long. V lost 5 bases and J lost 3, with 13 bases in between. Per the germline V gene, CDR1 is SGHTA and CDR2 is FQGNSA. The CDR3 DNA follows: TGTGCCAGCAGCAAGGACAGTTATGAAGAGACCCAGTACTTC. Its translation: CASSKDSYEETQYF.

The J gene is TRBJ2-7, the V gene TRBV27; maybe TRBD2 (5 bases). CDR1 and CDR2 from the germline V gene are MNHEY and SMNVEV (reference sequence). The V gene lost 0 bases and the J gene lost 3 bases, with 9 bases spanning the gap. There are 14 residues in the CDR3. CDR3 DNA: TGTGCCAGCAGTTTATCGACGGGGAGCTACGAGCAGTACTTC. Its translation is CASSLSTGSYEQYF.

Only one count was recorded for this clone. The CDR3 sequence: CASSLVGGAGQPQHF. The CDR3, as DNA: TGTGCCAGCAGCTTAGTGGGGGGGGCTGGACAGCCCCAGCATTTT. The rearrangement joins TRBV7-2 to TRBJ1-5, with D perhaps TRBD1 (6 bases). Germline V gene lookup returns CDR1 SGHTA and CDR2 FQGNSA. With 1 base removed from V and 7 bases from J, the gap between germline ends came to 14 bases. CDR3 size: 15 residues.

The chain employs TRBV5-1 and TRBJ2-3, with D perhaps TRBD2 (7 bases). The CDR3 extends over 14 amino acids. Trimming pared 5 bases from V and 1 base from J, leaving 11 bases between. Germline CDR1 and CDR2: SGHRS and YFSETQ. CDR3 amino acids: CASRGAGGTDTQYF. CDR3 coding DNA: TGCGCCAGCAGGGGGGCGGGGGGCACAGATACGCAGTATTTT.

The rearrangement links TRBV6-4 to TRBJ2-7, with TRBD2 matching 7 bases. With V trimmed by 11 bases and J by 4 bases, 11 bases remained unmatched. The germline V gene has CDR1 MRHNA and CDR2 SNTAGT. The CDR3 contains 13 residues. DNA for the CDR3: TGTGCCGGAATGAGGGAGGGGAGGTACGAGCAGTACTTC. Protein sequence: CAGMREGRYEQYF.

The chain couples TRBV7-8 to TRBJ2-2, with 12 bases fitting TRBD1. The CDR3 loop spans 15 amino acids. The V gene's germline CDR1 is SGHVS and CDR2 FQNEAQ. V lost 6 bases and J lost 5; bases outside the gene matches: 4. The CDR3 DNA sequence: TGTGCCAGCAGGCGGGACAGGGGGCGTACCGGGGAGCTGTTTTTT. This encodes CASRRDRGRTGELFF.

This chain links TRBV19 with TRBJ1-2; D is unresolved. Per germline, CDR1 LNHDA and CDR2 SQIVND (reference sequence). The CDR3 has 13 residues. Trimming removed 10 bases from V and 1 base from J, with 13 bases in between. The CDR3 protein is CATQTSGNYGYTF. CDR3 in DNA: TGTGCCACCCAGACTTCTGGTAACTATGGCTACACCTTC.

This clone was seen once. This chain connects TRBV6-1 to TRBJ2-6, with 7 bases fitting TRBD1. The V gene's germline CDR1 is MNHNS and CDR2 SASEGT. V dropped 4 bases and J dropped 4; count of bases not matched to a gene: 13. The CDR3 is 18 residues long. This CDR3 is CASSGTGLGVVGANVLTF. CDR3 in DNA: TGTGCCAGCAGTGGGACAGGATTAGGTGTTGTGGGGGCCAACGTCCTGACTTTC.

V is TRBV28 and J is TRBJ2-6, with D perhaps TRBD2 (6 bases). Germline V gene sequence: CDR1 MDHEN, CDR2 SYDVKM. Trimming pared 7 bases from V and 2 bases from J, leaving 9 bases between. The CDR3 runs to 14 residues. CDR3 in DNA: TGTGCCAGCACCGGGAGTCCTGGGGCCAACGTCCTGACTTTC. Its protein is CASTGSPGANVLTF.